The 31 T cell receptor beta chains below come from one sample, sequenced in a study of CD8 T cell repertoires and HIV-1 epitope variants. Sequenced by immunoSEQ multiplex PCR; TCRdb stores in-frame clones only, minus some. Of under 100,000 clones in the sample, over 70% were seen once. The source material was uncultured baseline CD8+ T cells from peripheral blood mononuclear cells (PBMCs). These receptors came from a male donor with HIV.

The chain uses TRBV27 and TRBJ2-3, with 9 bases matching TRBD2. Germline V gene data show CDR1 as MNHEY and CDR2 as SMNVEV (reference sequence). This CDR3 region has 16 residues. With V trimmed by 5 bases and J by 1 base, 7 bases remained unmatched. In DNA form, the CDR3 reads TGTGCCAGCAGTCCCTATAGCGGGAGCGGCACAGATACGCAGTATTTT. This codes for CASSPYSGSGTDTQYF.

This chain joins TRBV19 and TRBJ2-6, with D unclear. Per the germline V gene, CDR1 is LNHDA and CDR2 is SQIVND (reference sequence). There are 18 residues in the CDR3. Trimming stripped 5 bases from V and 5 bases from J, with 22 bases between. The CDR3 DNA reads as TGTGCCAGTAGTCACTGCAAGACATCACAAAGTCGGGCCAACGTCCTGACTTTC. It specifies CASSHCKTSQSRANVLTF.

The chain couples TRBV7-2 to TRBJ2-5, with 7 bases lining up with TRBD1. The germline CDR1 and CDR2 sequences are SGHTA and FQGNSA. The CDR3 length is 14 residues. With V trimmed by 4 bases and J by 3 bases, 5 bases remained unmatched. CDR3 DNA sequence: TGTGCCAGCAGCTACGACAGGGTTGAAGAGACCCAGTACTTC. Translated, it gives CASSYDRVEETQYF.

CDR3 protein: CASSSSPGLAFLEQYF. The CDR3 DNA reads as TGTGCCAGCAGCTCTTCCCCGGGACTAGCGTTCCTCGAGCAGTACTTC. The rearrangement joins TRBV7-6 to TRBJ2-7; TRBD2 aligns across 10 bases. The V gene's germline CDR1 is SGHVS and CDR2 FNYEAQ. This CDR3 is built from 16 residues. Germline trimming cut 4 bases from V and 6 bases from J; bases unmatched to any gene: 12.

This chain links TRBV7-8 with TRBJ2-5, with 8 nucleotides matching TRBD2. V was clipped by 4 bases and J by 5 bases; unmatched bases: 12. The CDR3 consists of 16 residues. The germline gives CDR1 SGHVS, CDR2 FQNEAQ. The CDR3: CASSSRGKRELETQYF. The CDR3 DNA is TGTGCCAGCAGCTCCCGGGGGAAGCGGGAGTTGGAGACCCAGTACTTC.

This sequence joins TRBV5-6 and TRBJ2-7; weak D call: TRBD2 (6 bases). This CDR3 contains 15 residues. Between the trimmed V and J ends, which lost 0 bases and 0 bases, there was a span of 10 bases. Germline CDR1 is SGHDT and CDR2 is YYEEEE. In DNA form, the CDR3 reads TGTGCCAGCAGCTTGGTCGGGAGATACTCCTACGAGCAGTACTTC. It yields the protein CASSLVGRYSYEQYF.

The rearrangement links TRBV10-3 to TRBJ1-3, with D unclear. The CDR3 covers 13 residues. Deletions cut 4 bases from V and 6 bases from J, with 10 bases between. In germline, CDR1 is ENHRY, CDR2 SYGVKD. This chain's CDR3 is CAISVGLENTIYF. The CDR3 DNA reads TGTGCCATCAGTGTCGGTTTGGAAAACACCATATATTTT.

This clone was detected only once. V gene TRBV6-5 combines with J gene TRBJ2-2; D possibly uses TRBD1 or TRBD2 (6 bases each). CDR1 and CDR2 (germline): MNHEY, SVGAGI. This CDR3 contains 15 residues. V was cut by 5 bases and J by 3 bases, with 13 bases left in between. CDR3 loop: CASSIAGGYTGELFF. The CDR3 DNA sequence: TGTGCCAGCAGTATAGCCGGGGGCTACACCGGGGAGCTGTTTTTT.

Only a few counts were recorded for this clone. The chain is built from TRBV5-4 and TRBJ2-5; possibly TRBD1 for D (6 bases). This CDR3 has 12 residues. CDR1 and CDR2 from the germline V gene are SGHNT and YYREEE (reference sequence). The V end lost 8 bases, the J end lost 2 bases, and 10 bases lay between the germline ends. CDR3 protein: CASWDTQETQYF. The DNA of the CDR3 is TGTGCCAGTTGGGACACACAAGAGACCCAGTACTTC.

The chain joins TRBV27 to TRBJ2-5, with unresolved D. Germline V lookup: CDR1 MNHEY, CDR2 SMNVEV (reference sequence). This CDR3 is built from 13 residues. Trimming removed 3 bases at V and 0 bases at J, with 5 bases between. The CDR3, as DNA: TGTGCCAGCAGTTTTTCGTACCAAGAGACCCAGTACTTC. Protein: CASSFSYQETQYF.

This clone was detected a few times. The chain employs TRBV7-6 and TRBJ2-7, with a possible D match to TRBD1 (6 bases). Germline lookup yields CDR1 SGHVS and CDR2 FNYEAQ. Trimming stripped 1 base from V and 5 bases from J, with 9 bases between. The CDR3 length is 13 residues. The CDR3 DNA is TGTGCCAGCAGCTTAGGACAGGCCGACGAGCAGTACTTC. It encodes CASSLGQADEQYF.

CDR3 in amino acids: CASSLDLNNEQFF. CDR3 bases: TGTGCCAGCAGCTTAGACTTAAACAATGAGCAGTTCTTC. The rearrangement uses TRBV7-9 and TRBJ2-1, with D uncertain. This CDR3 region has 13 residues. Trimming shortened V by 1 base and J by 5 bases, and 6 bases separated the two germline ends. CDR1 is SEHNR and CDR2 is FQNEAQ in the germline V gene (reference sequence).

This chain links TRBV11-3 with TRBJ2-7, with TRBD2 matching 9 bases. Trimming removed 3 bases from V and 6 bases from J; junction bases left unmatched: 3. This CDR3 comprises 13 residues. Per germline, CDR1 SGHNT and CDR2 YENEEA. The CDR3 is CASSFRREGEQYF. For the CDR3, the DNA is TGTGCCAGCAGCTTCAGGCGGGAGGGCGAGCAGTACTTC.

DNA of the CDR3: TGTGCCAGCTCACAATCGACAGCTACTAATGAAAAACTGTTTTTT. This codes for CASSQSTATNEKLFF. The chain is built from TRBV18 and TRBJ1-4; maybe TRBD1 (5 bases). The length of the CDR3 is 15 residues. Germline CDR1 reads KGHSH; CDR2 reads LQKENI. V lost 4 bases to trimming and J lost 2 bases, with 11 bases between them.

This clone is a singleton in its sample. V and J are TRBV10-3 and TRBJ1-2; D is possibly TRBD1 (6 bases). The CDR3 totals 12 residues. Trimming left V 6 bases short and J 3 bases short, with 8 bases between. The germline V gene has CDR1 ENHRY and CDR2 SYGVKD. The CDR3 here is CAIRRTDYGYTF. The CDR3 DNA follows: TGTGCCATCAGGAGGACAGACTATGGCTACACCTTC.

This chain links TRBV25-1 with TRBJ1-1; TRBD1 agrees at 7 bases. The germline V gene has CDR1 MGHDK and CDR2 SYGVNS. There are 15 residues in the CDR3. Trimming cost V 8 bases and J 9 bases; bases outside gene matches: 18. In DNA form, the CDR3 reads TGTGCCAGCCCCTCGGAGGGGGACAGAAGGTTGAAAGCTTTCTTT. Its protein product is CASPSEGDRRLKAFF. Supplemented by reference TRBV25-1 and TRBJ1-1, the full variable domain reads EADIYQTPRYLVIGTGKKITLECSQTMGHDKMYWYQQDPGMELHLIHYSYGVNSTEKGDLSSESTVSRIRTEHFPLTLESARPSHTSQYLCASPSEGDRRLKAFFGQGTRLTVV.

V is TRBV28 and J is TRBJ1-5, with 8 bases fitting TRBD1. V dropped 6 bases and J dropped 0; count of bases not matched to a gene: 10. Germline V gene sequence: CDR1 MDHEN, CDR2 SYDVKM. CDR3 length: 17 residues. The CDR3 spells CASSTDREGFSNQPQHF. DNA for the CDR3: TGTGCCAGCAGCACGGACAGGGAGGGATTTAGCAATCAGCCCCAGCATTTT.

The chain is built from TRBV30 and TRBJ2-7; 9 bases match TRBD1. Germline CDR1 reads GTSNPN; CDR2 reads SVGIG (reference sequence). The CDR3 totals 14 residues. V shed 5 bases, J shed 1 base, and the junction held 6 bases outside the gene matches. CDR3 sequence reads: CAWGGQGTSYEQYF. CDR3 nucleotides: TGTGCCTGGGGGGGACAGGGAACTTCCTACGAGCAGTACTTC.

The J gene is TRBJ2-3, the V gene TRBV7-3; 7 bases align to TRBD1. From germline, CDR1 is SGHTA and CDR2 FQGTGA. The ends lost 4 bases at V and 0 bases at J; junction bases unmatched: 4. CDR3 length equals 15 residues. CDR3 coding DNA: TGTGCCAGCAGCTCCTCGACAGGGAGCACAGATACGCAGTATTTT. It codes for CASSSSTGSTDTQYF.

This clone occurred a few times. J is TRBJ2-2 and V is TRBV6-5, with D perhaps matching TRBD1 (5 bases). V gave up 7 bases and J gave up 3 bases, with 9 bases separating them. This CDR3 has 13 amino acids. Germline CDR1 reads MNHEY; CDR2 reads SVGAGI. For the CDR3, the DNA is TGTGCCAGCAAACCAGGGTACACCGGGGAGCTGTTTTTT. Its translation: CASKPGYTGELFF.

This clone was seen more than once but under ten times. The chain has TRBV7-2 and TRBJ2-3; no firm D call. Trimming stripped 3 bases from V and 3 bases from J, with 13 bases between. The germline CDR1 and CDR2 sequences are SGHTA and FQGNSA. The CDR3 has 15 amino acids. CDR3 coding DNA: TGTGCCAGCAGCTTCTCCCGGACCGGAACAGATACGCAGTATTTT. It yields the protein CASSFSRTGTDTQYF.

For the CDR3, the DNA is TGTGCCAGCTCACCTGGACAGGGCTCTGGAAACACCATATATTTT. It translates to CASSPGQGSGNTIYF. The gene calls are TRBV18 and TRBJ1-3, with TRBD1 matching over 8 bases. The germline V gene encodes CDR1 KGHSH and CDR2 LQKENI. The CDR3 runs to 15 residues. The ends lost 3 bases at V and 0 bases at J; junction bases unmatched: 1.

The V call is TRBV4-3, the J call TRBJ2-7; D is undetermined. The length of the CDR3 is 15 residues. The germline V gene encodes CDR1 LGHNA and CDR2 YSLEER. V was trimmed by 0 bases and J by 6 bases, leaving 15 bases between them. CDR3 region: CASSQDRAVDGEQYF. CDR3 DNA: TGCGCCAGCAGCCAAGATCGGGCGGTTGATGGCGAGCAGTACTTC.

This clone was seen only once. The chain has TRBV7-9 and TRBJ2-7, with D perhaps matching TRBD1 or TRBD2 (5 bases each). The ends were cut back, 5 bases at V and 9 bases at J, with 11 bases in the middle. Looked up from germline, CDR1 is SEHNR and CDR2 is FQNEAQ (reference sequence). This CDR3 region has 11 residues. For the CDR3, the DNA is TGTGCCAGCAGCCCCGGGACCTGGCAGTACTTC. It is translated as CASSPGTWQYF.

CDR3 sequence (DNA): TGCAGCGTTGAAGGCGTGTTGGGACAGGGATACGATGAGCAGTTCTTC. As protein: CSVEGVLGQGYDEQFF. V and J are TRBV29-1 and TRBJ2-1, with 9 bases aligning to TRBD1. Germline V gives CDR1 SQVTM, CDR2 ANQGSEA. Losses at the gene ends were 1 base for V and 8 bases for J; bases not matched to a gene: 12. The CDR3 runs 16 residues.

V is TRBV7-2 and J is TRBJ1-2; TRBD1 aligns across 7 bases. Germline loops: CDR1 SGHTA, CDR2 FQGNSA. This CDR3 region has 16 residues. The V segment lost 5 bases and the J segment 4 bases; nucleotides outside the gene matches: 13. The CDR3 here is CASSPSGGGIGYGYTF. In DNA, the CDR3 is TGTGCCAGCAGCCCCTCGGGAGGGGGCATAGGCTATGGCTACACCTTC.

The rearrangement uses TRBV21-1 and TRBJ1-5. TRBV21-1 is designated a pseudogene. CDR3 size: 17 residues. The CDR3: CASSPHRDFYWNQPQHF. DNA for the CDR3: TGTGCCAGCAGCCCGCACCGGGACTTCTATTGGAATCAGCCCCAGCATTTT.

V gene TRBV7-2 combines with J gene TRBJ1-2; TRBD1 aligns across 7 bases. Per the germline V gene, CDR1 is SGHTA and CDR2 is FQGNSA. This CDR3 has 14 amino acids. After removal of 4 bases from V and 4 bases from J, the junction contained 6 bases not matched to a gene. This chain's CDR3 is CASSSLGQAYGYTF. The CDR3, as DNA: TGTGCCAGCAGCTCCCTAGGACAGGCCTATGGCTACACCTTC.

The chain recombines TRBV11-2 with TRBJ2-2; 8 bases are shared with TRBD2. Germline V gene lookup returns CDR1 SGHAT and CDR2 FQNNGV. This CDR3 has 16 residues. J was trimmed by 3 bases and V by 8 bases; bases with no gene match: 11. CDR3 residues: CASGPSGWGDTGELFF. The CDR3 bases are TGTGCCAGCGGACCTAGCGGGTGGGGTGACACCGGGGAGCTGTTTTTT. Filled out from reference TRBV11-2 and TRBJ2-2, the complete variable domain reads EAGVAQSPRYKIIEKRQSVAFWCNPISGHATLYWYQQILGQGPKLLIQFQNNGVVDDSQLPKDRFSAERLKGVDSTLKIQPAKLEDSAVYLCASGPSGWGDTGELFFGEGSRLTVL.

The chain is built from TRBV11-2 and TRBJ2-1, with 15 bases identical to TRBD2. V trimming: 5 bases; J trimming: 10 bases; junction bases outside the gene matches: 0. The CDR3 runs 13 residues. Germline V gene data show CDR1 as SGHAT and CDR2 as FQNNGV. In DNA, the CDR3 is TGTGCCAGCAGCGGGACTAGCGGGGGGGAGCAGTTCTTC. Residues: CASSGTSGGEQFF. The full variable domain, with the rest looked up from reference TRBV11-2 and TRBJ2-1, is EAGVAQSPRYKIIEKRQSVAFWCNPISGHATLYWYQQILGQGPKLLIQFQNNGVVDDSQLPKDRFSAERLKGVDSTLKIQPAKLEDSAVYLCASSGTSGGEQFFGPGTRLTVL.

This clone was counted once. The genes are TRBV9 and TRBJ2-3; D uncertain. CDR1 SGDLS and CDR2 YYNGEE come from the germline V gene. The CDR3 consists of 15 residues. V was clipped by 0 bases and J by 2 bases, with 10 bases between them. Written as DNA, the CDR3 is TGTGCCAGCAGCGTAGGAACAGAGTCCACAGATACGCAGTATTTT. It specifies CASSVGTESTDTQYF.